Each of the 9 T cell receptor beta chains below was sequenced from the same sample in a study of CD8 T cells in ankylosing spondylitis. Study-wide results and limits: The study identified a TCR beta motif of several highly homologous variants that appeared characteristic of ankylosing spondylitis blood.

In TCRdb, the 5' RACE reads were re-called with MiXCR into one record per CDR3 protein. The data show approximately 520,000 distinct CDR3 sequences, with 5.3% seen just once and around 3.5% held by the top ten. No antigen has been identified for these receptors. The sequencing sample was made of blood, either unsorted or a sorted T cell fraction (not recorded which). These receptors were obtained from a male donor with ankylosing spondylitis.

This clonotype was counted at least ten times. This chain connects TRBV4-3 to TRBJ2-3; no reliable D call. V was cut by 0 bases and J by 5 bases, with 9 bases left in between. Looked up from germline, CDR1 is LGHNA and CDR2 is YSLEER. The CDR3 consists of 14 residues. CDR3 coding DNA: TGCGCCAGCAGCCAAGACCCCTTCGGAGATACGCAGTATTTT. The encoded protein is CASSQDPFGDTQYF.

This clonotype has ten or more counts. The rearrangement uses TRBV7-9 and TRBJ1-5, with D possibly TRBD1 on 6 matching bases. CDR3 length: 15 residues. Trimming removed 6 bases from V and 0 bases from J, with 12 bases in between. Germline V CDR1 and CDR2: SEHNR, FQNEAQ (reference sequence). CDR3 nucleotide sequence: TGTGCCAGCAGTTTGGACAGTTATAGCAATCAGCCCCAGCATTTT. Amino acid sequence: CASSLDSYSNQPQHF. The whole variable domain, remainder taken from reference TRBV7-9 and TRBJ1-5, is DTGVSQNPRHKITKRGQNVTFRCDPISEHNRLYWYRQTLGQGPEFLTYFQNEAQLEKSRLLSDRFSAERPKGSFSTLEIQRTEQGDSAMYLCASSLDSYSNQPQHFGDGTRLSIL.

This clonotype was recorded many times. The V and J genes are TRBV9 and TRBJ2-7; 12 bases match TRBD2. Germline trimming cut 3 bases from V and 10 bases from J; bases unmatched to any gene: 8. This CDR3 is 14 amino acids long. Per the germline V gene, CDR1 is SGDLS and CDR2 is YYNGEE. This CDR3 is CASSGTSGTVFQYF. The CDR3 bases are TGTGCCAGCAGCGGGACTAGCGGGACCGTTTTTCAGTACTTC.

This clonotype was seen many times. The rearrangement joins TRBV5-1 to TRBJ2-2; no clear D gene. CDR3 length: 15 amino acids. Germline V gene sequence: CDR1 SGHRS, CDR2 YFSETQ. V shed 0 bases and J shed 1 base, with 7 bases lying between them. Written as DNA, the CDR3 is TGCGCCAGCAGCTTGGGCCCGAGGAACACCGGGGAGCTGTTTTTT. Protein product: CASSLGPRNTGELFF.

This clonotype has just a few counts. V usage is TRBV5-1 and J usage is TRBJ2-7, with 8 positions matching TRBD2. The trim removed 0 bases at V and 2 bases at J, leaving 4 bases unmatched. Germline V gene data show CDR1 as SGHRS and CDR2 as YFSETQ. There are 15 residues in the CDR3. CDR3 sequence reads: CASSLVRAGAYEQYF. CDR3 coding DNA: TGCGCCAGCAGCTTGGTCCGAGCGGGGGCCTACGAGCAGTACTTC.

In this sample, this clonotype turned up many times. V gene TRBV3-1 combines with J gene TRBJ2-1, with D tentatively TRBD1 or TRBD2 (6 bases each). The CDR3 totals 14 residues. Germline lookup yields CDR1 LGHDT and CDR2 YNNKEL (reference sequence). V was shortened by 5 bases and J by 9 bases, with 17 bases between the two germline ends. For the CDR3, the DNA is TGTGCCAGCAGCATCGGACTATCCAGGGGTGAGCAGTTCTTC. Its protein product is CASSIGLSRGEQFF.

This clonotype has ten or more counts. V is TRBV6-1 and J is TRBJ1-2, with TRBD1 identical over 7 bases. The CDR3 extends over 15 amino acids. Germline V gene data show CDR1 as MNHNS and CDR2 as SASEGT. V lost 7 bases and J lost 6; bases outside the gene matches: 14. For the CDR3, the DNA is TGTGCCAGCAAGTGGAGTCAGGGGGGGCGTAATGGCTACACCTTC. As protein: CASKWSQGGRNGYTF.

This clonotype was observed at least ten times. V and J are TRBV4-3 and TRBJ2-7, with 11 positions matching TRBD2. The CDR3 contains 16 residues. Germline lookup yields CDR1 LGHNA and CDR2 YSLEER. After removal of 2 bases from V and 3 bases from J, the junction contained 6 bases not matched to a gene. The CDR3 region is CASSQLLAGGGYEQYF. DNA of the CDR3: TGCGCCAGCAGCCAATTGCTAGCGGGGGGTGGCTACGAGCAGTACTTC.

This clonotype was seen repeatedly, ten times or more. This chain links TRBV7-9 with TRBJ1-1; possible D gene TRBD1, 5 bases. The ends were cut back, 3 bases at V and 1 base at J, with 18 bases in the middle. The CDR3 loop spans 17 amino acids. CDR1 SEHNR and CDR2 FQNEAQ come from the germline V gene (reference sequence). The CDR3: CASSFAVPGLKNTEAFF. The CDR3 bases are TGTGCCAGCAGCTTTGCCGTTCCGGGACTGAAGAACACTGAAGCTTTCTTT.